This passage covers 6 T cell receptor beta chains from one sample sequenced in a study of blood T cell repertoires in COVID-19. TCRdb's copy holds only in-frame clones and misses some; the assay was immunoSEQ multiplex PCR. The sample includes about 130,000 clones, 81% of them seen just once. Sequenced: peripheral blood. Source of these receptors: a woman aged 50 to 60 with acute or convalescent COVID-19.

This clone was seen a single time. The chain recombines TRBV9 with TRBJ2-2; 7 bases align to TRBD1. Germline V CDR1 and CDR2: SGDLS, YYNGEE. The CDR3 consists of 13 residues. The J segment lost 5 bases and the V segment lost 2 bases, leaving 0 bases of the junction unmatched. As DNA, the CDR3 is TGTGCCAGCAGCGTGACAGGGACCGGGGAGCTGTTTTTT. It codes for CASSVTGTGELFF. The full variable domain, in which reference TRBV9 and TRBJ2-2 provide the parts outside the CDR3, is DSGVTQTPKHLITATGQRVTLRCSPRSGDLSVYWYQQSLDQGLQFLIQYYNGEERAKGNILERFSAQQFPDLHSELNLSSLELGDSALYFCASSVTGTGELFFGEGSRLTVL.

This chain connects TRBV6-1 to TRBJ2-4; 13 bases are shared with TRBD2. V gave up 0 bases and J gave up 9 bases; unmatched junction bases: 8. The CDR3 extends over 17 amino acids. Germline V gene data show CDR1 as MNHNS and CDR2 as SASEGT. The CDR3 loop is CASSEASGLAGRAIQYF. The CDR3 DNA sequence: TGTGCCAGCAGTGAAGCCTCGGGACTAGCGGGAAGGGCCATTCAGTACTTC.

The CDR3 DNA sequence: TGTGCCAGTAAACTAGCGGGGAACCAAGAGACCCAGTACTTC. Translated, it gives CASKLAGNQETQYF. The rearrangement links TRBV5-6 to TRBJ2-5; 10 bases fit TRBD2. The CDR3 sequence is 14 residues long. Unmatched junction bases numbered 4, after V lost 8 bases and J lost 0 bases. Germline V gene data show CDR1 as SGHDT and CDR2 as YYEEEE. The entire variable domain, with the rest obtained from reference TRBV5-6 and TRBJ2-5, is as follows: DAGVTQSPTHLIKTRGQQVTLRCSPKSGHDTVSWYQQALGQGPQFIFQYYEEEERQRGNFPDRFSGHQFPNYSSELNVNALLLGDSALYLCASKLAGNQETQYFGPGTRLLVL.

In regard to this clone: Other DNA sequences of this sample code for an identical CDR3. V is TRBV2 and J is TRBJ1-1; 8 positions agree with TRBD1. The CDR3 sequence is 12 residues long. V shed 6 bases and J 8 bases; nucleotides not matched to a gene: 5. CDR1 is SNHLY and CDR2 is FYNNEI in the germline V gene. In DNA, the CDR3 is TGTGCCAGCAGACAGGGGGGGACCGAAGCTTTCTTT. Translating gives CASRQGGTEAFF.

The V call is TRBV5-1, the J call TRBJ1-1; TRBD1 agrees at 10 bases. The CDR3 extends over 15 amino acids. The J segment lost 6 bases and the V segment lost 0 bases, leaving 5 bases of the junction unmatched. Germline CDR1 and CDR2: SGHRS and YFSETQ. CDR3 amino acids: CASSLAGDRGSEAFF. CDR3 sequence (DNA): TGCGCCAGCAGCTTGGCCGGGGACAGGGGATCTGAAGCTTTCTTT.

The chain employs TRBV6-5 and TRBJ2-2, with 7 bases lining up with TRBD1. The CDR3 is 15 residues long. The trim removed 7 bases at V and 7 bases at J, leaving 12 bases unmatched. CDR1 and CDR2 from the germline V gene are MNHEY and SVGAGI. The CDR3, as DNA: TGTGCCAGCAAGGGGGCAAAGGGCCTGGTCGGGGAGCTGTTTTTT. Protein sequence: CASKGAKGLVGELFF.